This T cell receptor (beta chain) was documented in a study of blood T cell repertoires in COVID-19. Study background: Sources were T cells, B-cell-depleted T cells, or PBMCs; the material itself was cDNA or gDNA.

Points on this clone: The junction departs from germline at one end; a sequencing error may be responsible.

CDR1 and CDR2 (germline): SEHNR, FQNEAQ (reference sequence). The CDR3 extends over 16 amino acids. Per the original methods: Cell counts per sample came from amplifying reference gene primers. Data came from immunoSEQ multiplex PCR; TCRdb stores just in-frame clones and leaves some out. The V and J calls and clone size were taken over from that table, and D and trimming were inferred from the DNA. Here the sample spans 120,000 or so clones, about four fifths being singletons. The rearrangement joins TRBV7-9 to TRBJ1-2, with TRBD1 identical over 8 bases. Sequencing was carried out using peripheral blood. This TCR was recovered from a man of 80 years or more with active or convalescent COVID-19. The CDR3 protein is CASSLARTGSNYGYTF. In DNA form, the CDR3 reads TGTGCCAGCAGCCTAGCCCGGACAGGGTCTAACTATGGCTACACCTTC.